A single sample gave rise to the 20 T cell receptor beta chains below, sequenced in a study of T cells in tuberculosis. The assay was immunoSEQ multiplex PCR, and TCRdb's table has in-frame clones only and misses some. The sample lists about 35,000 clones, just under 95% seen once, with 7.7% in the top ten. The source material was PBMCs. These receptors were obtained from a donor aged 10 to 29 with latent tuberculosis or without tuberculosis infection. Some clones in this sample may be carry-over from other donors' samples.

This chain connects TRBV6-1 to TRBJ2-6; a possible D gene is TRBD1 (5 bases). Trimming removed 4 bases from V and 2 bases from J, with 12 bases in between. The germline gives CDR1 MNHNS, CDR2 SASEGT. This CDR3 contains 16 residues. In DNA form, the CDR3 reads TGTGCCAGCAGTGCGACAGTTAGCCCTGGGGCCAACGTCCTGACTTTC. The encoded protein is CASSATVSPGANVLTF.

This chain links TRBV4-1 with TRBJ2-2, with a tentative D call TRBD2 (6 bases). The CDR3 runs to 16 residues. CDR1 is MGHRA, CDR2 YSYEKL, per germline. V was clipped by 5 bases and J by 4 bases, with 17 bases between them. CDR3 coding DNA: TGCGCCAGCAGCAAACCGGGACTCGTTACCACCGGGGAGCTGTTTTTT. It codes for CASSKPGLVTTGELFF.

This clone was detected once. The chain links TRBV4-2 to TRBJ2-2; 8 bases are shared with TRBD2. The CDR3 contains 16 residues. V lost 0 bases and J lost 4; bases outside the gene matches: 4. The germline gives CDR1 LGHNA, CDR2 YNFKEQ. The CDR3 nucleotides are TGTGCCAGCAGCCAAGAAGAGCGGGGGCTCACCGGGGAGCTGTTTTTT. Translation: CASSQEERGLTGELFF.

The chain is built from TRBV4-1 and TRBJ2-7; 14 positions match TRBD2. Unmatched junction bases numbered 7, after V lost 5 bases and J lost 7 bases. The CDR3 contains 15 residues. Per germline, CDR1 MGHRA and CDR2 YSYEKL. The CDR3 region is CASSGLAGGWGEQYF. CDR3 bases: TGCGCCAGCAGCGGACTAGCGGGAGGATGGGGGGAGCAGTACTTC.

This clone has only one observation. The gene calls are TRBV6-6 and TRBJ1-1; 9 bases align to TRBD1. Per the germline V gene, CDR1 is MNHNY and CDR2 is SVGAGI (reference sequence). This CDR3 contains 15 residues. The V segment lost 0 bases and the J segment 6 bases; nucleotides outside the gene matches: 5. Here the CDR3 DNA reads TGTGCCAGCAGTTACTCGAGACAGGGGGGCCCTGAAGCTTTCTTT. The encoded protein is CASSYSRQGGPEAFF.

This sequence joins TRBV30 and TRBJ2-3, with 9 nucleotides matching TRBD2. V dropped 5 bases and J dropped 4; count of bases not matched to a gene: 7. In germline, CDR1 is GTSNPN, CDR2 SVGIG (reference sequence). The CDR3 has 14 residues. CDR3 region: CAWERGAMADTQYF. The CDR3 DNA follows: TGTGCCTGGGAGCGGGGGGCAATGGCAGATACGCAGTATTTT.

The chain links TRBV7-6 to TRBJ2-7; 7 bases match TRBD2. CDR1 is SGHVS, CDR2 FNYEAQ, per germline. CDR3 length equals 15 residues. V shed 3 bases, J shed 4 bases, and the junction held 9 bases outside the gene matches. CDR3 in amino acids: CASSLGGSRVYEQYF. CDR3 DNA sequence: TGTGCCAGCAGCTTGGGAGGGTCGCGGGTATACGAGCAGTACTTC.

V usage is TRBV6-1 and J usage is TRBJ2-1; perhaps TRBD2 as D (6 bases). V lost 2 bases and J lost 0, with 11 bases in between. This CDR3 contains 16 residues. Germline CDR1 and CDR2: MNHNS and SASEGT. CDR3 sequence reads: CASSEWRGSSYNEQFF. CDR3 coding DNA: TGTGCCAGCAGTGAATGGCGGGGAAGCTCCTACAATGAGCAGTTCTTC.

CDR3 in amino acids: CASLSDSSYNEQFF. CDR3 DNA sequence: TGCGCCAGCCTGTCCGACAGCTCCTACAATGAGCAGTTCTTC. The V and J genes are TRBV10-2 and TRBJ2-1, with D maybe TRBD1 (5 bases). V dropped 8 bases and J dropped 0 bases, with 11 bases sitting between them. The V gene's germline CDR1 is WSHSY and CDR2 SAAADI. The CDR3 length is 14 residues.

With respect to this clone: One junction end does not reproduce the germline sequence, and a read error may be involved. V gene TRBV27 combines with J gene TRBJ2-3; 8 positions agree with TRBD2. Germline lookup yields CDR1 MNHEY and CDR2 SMNVEV (reference sequence). CDR3 length: 12 residues. The CDR3 DNA sequence: TGTGCCAGCACCCACCCGGGAGGGAAGGAGAGTTTT. Translating it yields CASTHPGGKESF.

The chain couples TRBV15 to TRBJ2-1; 11 bases line up with TRBD2. Germline V lookup: CDR1 LNHNV, CDR2 YYDKDF (reference sequence). The V segment lost 4 bases and the J segment 4 bases; nucleotides outside the gene matches: 9. The CDR3 extends over 17 amino acids. CDR3 coding DNA: TGTGCCACCAGCAAAACCGGGACTAGCGGCAGTTACAATGAGCAGTTCTTC. It translates to CATSKTGTSGSYNEQFF.

This chain connects TRBV28 to TRBJ1-2; 7 bases agree with TRBD1. The junction had 7 bases not matched to a gene; V was cut back by 5 bases and J by 7 bases. The CDR3 has 13 residues. Germline loops: CDR1 MDHEN, CDR2 SYDVKM. This CDR3 reads CASSPRTGGGYTF. CDR3 bases: TGTGCCAGCAGTCCGCGGACAGGTGGTGGCTACACCTTC.

The rearrangement uses TRBV6-1 and TRBJ2-1; TRBD2 agrees at 10 bases. Germline-derived CDR1 and CDR2 are MNHNS and SASEGT. V was pared by 7 bases and J by 7 bases, with 7 bases of the junction left unmatched. The length of the CDR3 is 14 residues. CDR3 nucleotide sequence: TGTGCCAGCACTGAGCGGGGGGGCCCGAATGAGCAGTTCTTC. Translation gives CASTERGGPNEQFF.

The chain uses TRBV10-1 and TRBJ2-2; 11 bases are a match to TRBD2. CDR1 is WNHNN and CDR2 is SYGVQD in the germline V gene (reference sequence). V gave up 5 bases and J gave up 1 base; unmatched junction bases: 3. The CDR3 sequence is 16 residues long. The CDR3 DNA follows: TGCGCCAGCAGTTTAGCGGGGGGGCGGAACACCGGGGAGCTGTTTTTT. Its translation: CASSLAGGRNTGELFF.

V is TRBV2 and J is TRBJ1-1; D is ambiguous. The germline V gene has CDR1 SNHLY and CDR2 FYNNEI. Deletions cut 1 base from V and 9 bases from J, with 6 bases between. The length of the CDR3 is 11 residues. The CDR3 sequence is CASSEDSKAFF. CDR3 in DNA: TGTGCCAGCAGTGAAGATAGTAAAGCTTTCTTT. The whole variable domain, filled in from reference TRBV2 and TRBJ1-1, reads EPEVTQTPSHQVTQMGQEVILRCVPISNHLYFYWYRQILGQKVEFLVSFYNNEISEKSEIFDDQFSVERPDGSNFTLKIRSTKLEDSAMYFCASSEDSKAFFGQGTRLTVV.

In the case of this clone: One end of the junction fails to match germline, which may point to a read error. The gene calls are TRBV28 and TRBJ1-1, with 7 positions matching TRBD1. Germline V gene lookup returns CDR1 MDHEN and CDR2 SYDVKM. The CDR3 has 13 amino acids. The CDR3 loop is CASSVWDSTEAFF. CDR3 coding DNA: TGTGCCAGCAGTGTATGGGACAGTACTGAAGCTTTCTTT.

The V and J genes are TRBV6-6 and TRBJ2-7, with a tentative D call TRBD1 (6 bases). This CDR3 is 15 amino acids long. V lost 6 bases, J lost 0 bases, and 15 bases lay in between. Germline lookup yields CDR1 MNHNY and CDR2 SVGAGI (reference sequence). CDR3 DNA sequence: TGTGCCAGCAGCCGGACAGTTTCTTCCTCCTACGAGCAGTACTTC. Its translation: CASSRTVSSSYEQYF.

The gene calls are TRBV25-1 and TRBJ2-1, with D possibly being TRBD1 (6 bases). Trimming took off 2 bases at V and 2 bases at J, with 10 bases between the two ends. CDR3 length equals 15 residues. The germline CDR1 and CDR2 sequences are MGHDK and SYGVNS. The CDR3 DNA follows: TGTGCCAGCAGTGAAATGAAGGGGGCCTACAATGAGCAGTTCTTC. Translated: CASSEMKGAYNEQFF.

The chain links TRBV10-3 to TRBJ2-2, with 10 bases matching TRBD2. From germline, CDR1 is ENHRY and CDR2 SYGVKD. This CDR3 is 17 amino acids long. V dropped 4 bases and J dropped 5; count of bases not matched to a gene: 10. Here the CDR3 reads CAISVASGSRGTGELFF. The CDR3, as DNA: TGTGCCATCAGTGTGGCTAGCGGGAGTCGGGGGACCGGGGAGCTGTTTTTT.

The chain couples TRBV2 to TRBJ1-1; D might be TRBD1 (5 bases). V lost 4 bases, J lost 5 bases, and 8 bases lay in between. The germline CDR1 and CDR2 sequences are SNHLY and FYNNEI. This CDR3 contains 12 residues. Here the CDR3 DNA reads TGTGCCAGCAGTGCTGGGGGGACTGAAGCTTTCTTT. This codes for CASSAGGTEAFF.